This T cell receptor beta chain was profiled in a study of T cell responses to AZD1222 COVID-19 vaccine. The assay was immunoSEQ multiplex PCR, and TCRdb's table has in-frame clones only and misses some. The sample lists under 200,000 clones; almost 90% were seen once. The germline gives CDR1 SGHRS, CDR2 YFSETQ. CDR3 size: 11 residues. V lost 7 bases to trimming and J lost 7 bases, with 11 bases between them. The chain recombines TRBV5-1 with TRBJ1-2; D unclear. Sequences were derived from peripheral blood, sampled on day 0 of AZD1222 vaccination. This clonotype was sampled from an adult in good health. CDR3 nucleotide sequence: TGCGCCAGCGGGGAGGGTTTTGGCTACACCTTC. Residues: CASGEGFGYTF.